The clone carrying this T cell receptor (beta chain) has a handful of counts. Its matching antigen is unknown. A library of TCRbeta sequences, prepared with unique molecular identifiers, was generated. TCRdb called the PCR reads again in MiXCR, with one record for every CDR3 protein. The data show just over 950,000 distinct CDR3 sequences, about 29% seen once. This sample is part of a study of T-cell reconstitution after alpha-beta-depleted transplantation in children. Points from the study as a whole: About two months after transplant, alpha-beta T cells reportedly came from several hundred expanded graft clones. Surviving recipient T cells and thymic progenitors accounted for the high day-60 TCRbeta diversity observed in some patients. Once a year had passed after transplant, T-cell counts and diversity came mostly from newly produced T cells.

The sequencing used PBMCs, mostly from graft donor cells, collected 360 days after TCRalphabeta/CD19-depleted stem cell transplant. This receptor was obtained from a boy in the first two years of life who had a stem cell transplant for SCID, so the T cells may come from the graft donor.

The CDR3 protein is CASSASGTSGANEQFF. CDR3 DNA sequence: TGTGCCAGCAGTGCGTCCGGGACTAGCGGGGCGAATGAGCAGTTCTTC. This chain uses TRBV25-1 with TRBJ2-1; 13 bases are shared with TRBD2. J was trimmed by 7 bases and V by 4 bases; bases with no gene match: 7. The CDR3 contains 16 residues. Germline V gene lookup returns CDR1 MGHDK and CDR2 SYGVNS.